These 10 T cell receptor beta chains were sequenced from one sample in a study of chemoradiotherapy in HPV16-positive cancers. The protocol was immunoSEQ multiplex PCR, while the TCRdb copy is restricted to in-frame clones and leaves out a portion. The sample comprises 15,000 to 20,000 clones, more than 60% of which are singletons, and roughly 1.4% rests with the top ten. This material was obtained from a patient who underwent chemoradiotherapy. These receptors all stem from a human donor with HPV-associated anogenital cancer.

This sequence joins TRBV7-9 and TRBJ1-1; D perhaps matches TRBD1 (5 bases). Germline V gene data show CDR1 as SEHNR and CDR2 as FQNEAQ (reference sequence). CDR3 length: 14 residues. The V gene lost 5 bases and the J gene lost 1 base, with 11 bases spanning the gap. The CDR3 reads CASSPPGGNTEAFF. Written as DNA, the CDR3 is TGTGCCAGCAGCCCTCCCGGGGGGAACACTGAAGCTTTCTTT.

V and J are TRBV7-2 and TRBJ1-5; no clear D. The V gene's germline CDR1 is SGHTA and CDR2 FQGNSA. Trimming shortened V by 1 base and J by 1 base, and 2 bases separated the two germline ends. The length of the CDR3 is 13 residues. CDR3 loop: CASSLDSNQPQHF. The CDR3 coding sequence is TGTGCCAGCAGCTTAGACAGCAATCAGCCCCAGCATTTT.

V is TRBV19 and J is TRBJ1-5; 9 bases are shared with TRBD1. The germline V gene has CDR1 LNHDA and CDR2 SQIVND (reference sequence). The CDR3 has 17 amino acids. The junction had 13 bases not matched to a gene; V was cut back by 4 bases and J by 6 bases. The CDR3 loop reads CASSTRQGGTSGQPQHF. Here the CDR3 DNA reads TGTGCCAGTAGTACCCGACAGGGGGGCACCTCGGGTCAGCCCCAGCATTTT. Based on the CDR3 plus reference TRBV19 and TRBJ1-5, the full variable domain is DGGITQSPKYLFRKEGQNVTLSCEQNLNHDAMYWYRQDPGQGLRLIYYSQIVNDFQKGDIAEGYSVSREKKESFPLTVTSAQKNPTAFYLCASSTRQGGTSGQPQHFGDGTRLSIL.

CDR3 coding DNA: TGTGCCAGCCTGGACAGGACAGCTATCCAAGAGACCCAGTACTTC. Translated, it gives CASLDRTAIQETQYF. The chain carries TRBV13 and TRBJ2-5; 7 nucleotides align to TRBD1. The germline CDR1 and CDR2 sequences are PRHDT and FYEKMQ (reference sequence). V shed 8 bases, J shed 1 base, and the junction held 10 bases outside the gene matches. The CDR3 is made up of 15 amino acids.

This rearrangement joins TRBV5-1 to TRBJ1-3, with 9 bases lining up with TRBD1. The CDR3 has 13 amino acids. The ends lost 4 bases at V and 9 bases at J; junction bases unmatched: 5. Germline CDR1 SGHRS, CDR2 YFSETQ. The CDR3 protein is CASSEGQGTTIYF. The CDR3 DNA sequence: TGCGCCAGCAGCGAGGGACAGGGTACCACCATATATTTT.

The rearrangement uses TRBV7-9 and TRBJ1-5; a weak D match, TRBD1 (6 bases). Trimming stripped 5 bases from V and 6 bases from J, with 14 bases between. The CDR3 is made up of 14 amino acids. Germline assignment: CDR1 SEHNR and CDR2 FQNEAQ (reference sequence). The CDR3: CASSPEARGQPQHF. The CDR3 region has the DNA TGTGCCAGCAGCCCAGAGGCCAGGGGTCAGCCCCAGCATTTT.

In nucleotides, the CDR3 is TGTGCCAGCAGCGCAGGGTCAGGGGTAACTTTGAACACTGAAGCTTTCTTT. It is translated as CASSAGSGVTLNTEAFF. The chain combines TRBV9 with TRBJ1-1; TRBD1 might be the D (6 bases). V lost 3 bases, J lost 0 bases, and 18 bases lay in between. The CDR3 contains 17 residues. Germline V CDR1 and CDR2: SGDLS, YYNGEE.

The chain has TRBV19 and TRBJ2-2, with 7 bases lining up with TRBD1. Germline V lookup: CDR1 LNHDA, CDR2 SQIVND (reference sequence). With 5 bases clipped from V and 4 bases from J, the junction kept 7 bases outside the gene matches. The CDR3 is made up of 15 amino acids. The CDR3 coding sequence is TGTGCCAGTAGTGGCCAGGGGGTCCCCACCGGGGAGCTGTTTTTT. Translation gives CASSGQGVPTGELFF.

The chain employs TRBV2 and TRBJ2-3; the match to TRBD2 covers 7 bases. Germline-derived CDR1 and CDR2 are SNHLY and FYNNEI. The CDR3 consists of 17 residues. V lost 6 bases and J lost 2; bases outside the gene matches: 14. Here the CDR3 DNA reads TGTGCCAGCAGCTCCACCGAGGCTAGCGGAAACACAGATACGCAGTATTTT. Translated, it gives CASSSTEASGNTDTQYF.

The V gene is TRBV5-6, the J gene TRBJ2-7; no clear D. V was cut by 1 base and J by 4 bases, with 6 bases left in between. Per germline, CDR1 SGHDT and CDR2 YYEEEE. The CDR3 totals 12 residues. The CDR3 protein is CASSLQQYEQYF. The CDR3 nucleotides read TGTGCCAGCAGCTTGCAGCAATACGAGCAGTACTTC.